This T cell receptor (beta chain) came from a study of siplizumab effects on memory and regulatory T cells. Per sample, around 10^5 TCR templates were assayed. The protocol was immunoSEQ multiplex PCR, while the TCRdb copy is restricted to in-frame clones and leaves out a portion. The table lists about 69,000 clones, approximately 89% of them singletons. This CDR3 is 12 amino acids long. Germline CDR1 reads LNHNV; CDR2 reads YYDKDF (reference sequence). Trimming removed 1 base at V and 4 bases at J, with 4 bases between. The J gene is TRBJ2-5, the V gene TRBV15, with no clear D. Sequences were obtained from Tregs sorted from blood. This TCR was sampled from a human donor in good health. The CDR3 loop reads CATSRGGETQYF. CDR3 sequence (DNA): TGTGCCACCAGCAGAGGGGGAGAGACCCAGTACTTC. Based on the CDR3 plus reference TRBV15 and TRBJ2-5, the full variable domain is DAMVIQNPRYQVTQFGKPVTLSCSQTLNHNVMYWYQQKSSQAPKLLFHYYDKDFNNEADTPDNFQSRRPNTSFCFLDIRSPGLGDTAMYLCATSRGGETQYFGPGTRLLVL.